One sample yielded the 20 T cell receptor beta chains listed below, sequenced in a study of T cell repertoires in cytomegalovirus infection. TCRdb redid the calling of the reads with MiXCR, one entry per CDR3 protein. This table holds approximately 260,000 distinct CDR3 sequences, about 17% found once. Input material: CD8+ T cells from PBMCs. The receptors here all came from a human donor in good health (CMV status not recorded). Some clones in this sample may be carry-over from other donors' samples.

This clonotype was seen ten or more times. The gene calls are TRBV7-6 and TRBJ1-3, with no clear D. CDR1 and CDR2 from the germline V gene are SGHVS and FNYEAQ. The CDR3 length is 15 residues. Trimming removed 4 bases from V and 0 bases from J, with 10 bases in between. CDR3 DNA: TGTGCCAGCAGCTCTTCGACCTTCTCTGGAAACACCATATATTTT. Translating gives CASSSSTFSGNTIYF.

This clonotype was detected only a few times. The CDR3 nucleotides read TGCAGCGTTGAAGACCCCGGTGCGCTGGGTGAGCAGTTCTTC. This gives the protein CSVEDPGALGEQFF. This rearrangement joins TRBV29-1 to TRBJ2-1; D unresolved. CDR1 SQVTM and CDR2 ANQGSEA come from the germline V gene. The germline V and J ends were trimmed by 0 bases and 9 bases, with 15 bases remaining between them. The CDR3 spans 14 residues.

This clonotype was observed at least ten times. This chain links TRBV27 with TRBJ2-7, with 7 bases that match TRBD1. The CDR3 loop spans 18 amino acids. Germline CDR1 is MNHEY and CDR2 is SMNVEV (reference sequence). The J segment lost 3 bases and the V segment lost 6 bases, leaving 20 bases of the junction unmatched. CDR3 region: CASSLRTGSSVFGYEQYF. The CDR3 DNA reads as TGTGCCAGCAGCCTCCGGACAGGATCCTCTGTCTTTGGCTACGAGCAGTACTTC.

This clonotype was picked up many times. This sequence joins TRBV4-3 and TRBJ2-3, with a tentative D call TRBD1 (5 bases). The ends were cut back, 3 bases at V and 0 bases at J, with 13 bases in the middle. The germline V gene has CDR1 LGHNA and CDR2 YSLEER. This CDR3 spans 16 amino acids. In DNA form, the CDR3 reads TGCGCCAGCAGCCAGATCCAGGGTACTAGCACAGATACGCAGTATTTT. This sequence encodes CASSQIQGTSTDTQYF.

This clonotype was detected many times. The CDR3 reads CASSMRGRRNEQYF. CDR3 nucleotides: TGTGCCAGCAGTATGCGGGGGCGGCGGAACGAGCAGTACTTC. This chain connects TRBV6-1 to TRBJ2-7, with D tentatively TRBD2 (7 bases). CDR1 is MNHNS and CDR2 is SASEGT in the germline V gene. V shed 5 bases and J shed 5 bases, with 16 bases lying between them. The length of the CDR3 is 14 residues.

Many counts were recorded for this clonotype. This rearrangement joins TRBV6-6 to TRBJ1-6; 8 nucleotides align to TRBD1. The CDR3 spans 15 residues. V shed 10 bases and J 2 bases; nucleotides not matched to a gene: 7. Germline CDR1 MNHNY, CDR2 SVGAGI (reference sequence). The CDR3 DNA reads as TGTGCCACCCGACAGGGGAGAACCTATAATTCACCCCTCCACTTT. This codes for CATRQGRTYNSPLHF.

This clonotype was counted ten times or more. The chain recombines TRBV7-2 with TRBJ2-7, with 8 positions matching TRBD1. This CDR3 has 15 residues. Germline CDR1 reads SGHTA; CDR2 reads FQGNSA. The junction had 9 bases not matched to a gene; V was cut back by 5 bases and J by 3 bases. The CDR3 DNA reads TGTGCCAGCAGCGAATGGACAGGGCCTAACTACGAGCAGTACTTC. Amino acids: CASSEWTGPNYEQYF.

The V and J genes are TRBV18 and TRBJ2-5; possibly TRBD1 for D (6 bases). The length of the CDR3 is 14 residues. Trimming stripped 5 bases from V and 5 bases from J, with 15 bases between. Germline V gives CDR1 KGHSH, CDR2 LQKENI. The CDR3 here is CASSSQGYLETQYF. For the CDR3, the DNA is TGTGCCAGCTCATCGCAGGGGTACTTGGAGACCCAGTACTTC.

At least ten counts were recorded for this clonotype. The chain links TRBV7-8 to TRBJ2-2; 7 nucleotides line up with TRBD2. The trim removed 1 base at V and 5 bases at J, leaving 7 bases unmatched. Germline values: CDR1 SGHVS, CDR2 FQNEAQ. This CDR3 comprises 16 residues. The CDR3 sequence: CASSLGAGTGTGELFF. The CDR3 region has the DNA TGTGCCAGCAGCTTAGGAGCGGGGACCGGGACCGGGGAGCTGTTTTTT.

The chain employs TRBV4-3 and TRBJ1-1; D gene uncertain. With 4 bases removed from V and 1 base from J, the gap between germline ends came to 10 bases. This CDR3 has 14 residues. CDR1 and CDR2 from the germline V gene are LGHNA and YSLEER. The CDR3 DNA reads TGCGCCAGCAGCCTGTTACAACGGAACACTGAAGCTTTCTTT. Amino acid sequence: CASSLLQRNTEAFF.

In its sample, this clonotype was seen many times. The gene calls are TRBV7-2 and TRBJ1-6; D is unclear. Trimming took 0 bases from V and 0 from J, leaving 12 bases between them. The germline CDR1 and CDR2 sequences are SGHTA and FQGNSA. The CDR3 runs 18 residues. The DNA for the CDR3 is TGTGCCAGCAGCTTAGCGGGTCTGGGAAGCTCCTATAATTCACCCCTCCACTTT. Its translation is CASSLAGLGSSYNSPLHF.

Only a few counts were recorded for this clonotype. The genes are TRBV20-1 and TRBJ2-5; 12 nucleotides agree with TRBD2. CDR1 is DFQATT and CDR2 is SNEGSKA in the germline V gene (reference sequence). The J segment lost 3 bases and the V segment lost 0 bases, leaving 11 bases of the junction unmatched. The CDR3 runs 18 residues. This chain's CDR3 is CSARDFNPGLAGKETQYF. The CDR3 nucleotides are TGCAGTGCTAGAGATTTCAACCCTGGACTAGCGGGGAAAGAGACCCAGTACTTC.

This clonotype was detected ten times or more. V is TRBV6-1 and J is TRBJ1-5; D unresolved. Deletions cut 5 bases from V and 5 bases from J, with 13 bases between. Germline V lookup: CDR1 MNHNS, CDR2 SASEGT. The CDR3 sequence is 14 residues long. The CDR3 protein is CASSPGSGYQPQHF. CDR3 DNA sequence: TGTGCCAGCAGTCCCGGTTCGGGGTATCAGCCCCAGCATTTT.

This clonotype showed up just a few times. The rearrangement joins TRBV27 to TRBJ1-5; TRBD1 is a possible D gene (5 bases). Between the trimmed V and J ends, which lost 1 base and 1 base, there was a span of 14 bases. CDR1 and CDR2 from the germline V gene are MNHEY and SMNVEV (reference sequence). CDR3 length: 17 amino acids. In DNA form, the CDR3 reads TGTGCCAGCAGTTTATTAGGGGCCCCTGCGAGCAATCAGCCCCAGCATTTT. This codes for CASSLLGAPASNQPQHF.

This clonotype was observed a handful of times. This chain joins TRBV9 and TRBJ1-3; 7 positions match TRBD1. Germline V lookup: CDR1 SGDLS, CDR2 YYNGEE. This CDR3 comprises 13 residues. J gave up 5 bases and V 6 bases, and 5 bases lay outside the gene matches. The CDR3 loop is CASTRGERNTIYF. The CDR3 DNA follows: TGTGCCAGCACCAGGGGGGAGCGAAACACCATATATTTT.

The J gene is TRBJ2-3, the V gene TRBV12-3 or TRBV12-4; 10 positions agree with TRBD2. CDR3 length: 15 residues. Unmatched junction bases numbered 4, after V lost 7 bases and J lost 0 bases. CDR3 loop: CASTTSGESTDTQYF. In DNA, the CDR3 is TGTGCCAGCACCACTAGCGGGGAGAGCACAGATACGCAGTATTTT.

In its sample, this clonotype was seen once. The CDR3 does not end in the conserved phenylalanine or tryptophan, so this is likely a read error. This chain joins TRBV27 and TRBJ1-2, with D perhaps matching TRBD1 (6 bases). Germline CDR1 reads MNHEY; CDR2 reads SMNVEV (reference sequence). The V and J ends lost 3 bases and 3 bases respectively, with 14 bases between them. CDR3 size: 15 residues. The chain's CDR3 is CASSFQGPADYGYTI. CDR3 nucleotide sequence: TGTGCCAGCAGTTTCCAGGGGCCTGCGGACTATGGCTACACCATC.

The chain is built from TRBV28 and TRBJ2-5; the match to TRBD2 covers 8 bases. The CDR3 contains 16 residues. The germline V gene encodes CDR1 MDHEN and CDR2 SYDVKM. V dropped 3 bases and J dropped 4; count of bases not matched to a gene: 10. The CDR3 DNA sequence: TGTGCCAGCAGTTTTCGGCCGGGGGGGCATATAGAGACCCAGTACTTC. The encoded protein is CASSFRPGGHIETQYF. Together with reference TRBV28 and TRBJ2-5, the CDR3 gives the full variable domain: DVKVTQSSRYLVKRTGEKVFLECVQDMDHENMFWYRQDPGLGLRLIYFSYDVKMKEKGDIPEGYSVSREKKERFSLILESASTNQTSMYLCASSFRPGGHIETQYFGPGTRLLVL.

This clonotype was recorded at least ten times. The V call is TRBV7-8, the J call TRBJ2-7; 8 bases are a match to TRBD1. Trimming took 6 bases from V and 4 from J; bases not matched to a gene: 8. Per germline, CDR1 SGHVS and CDR2 FQNEAQ. The CDR3 contains 14 residues. CDR3 sequence (DNA): TGTGCCAGCAGGAGACAGGGGACTTTTTACGAGCAGTACTTC. Its protein product is CASRRQGTFYEQYF.

This clonotype was recorded many times. The chain uses TRBV7-6 and TRBJ2-1, with 7 bases aligning to TRBD1. Germline loops: CDR1 SGHVS, CDR2 FNYEAQ. V shed 5 bases, J shed 6 bases, and the junction held 4 bases outside the gene matches. The CDR3 has 13 amino acids. This CDR3 is CASSVTGTNEQFF. CDR3 in DNA: TGTGCCAGCAGCGTGACAGGGACCAATGAGCAGTTCTTC. The variable domain in full, with the rest retrieved from reference TRBV7-6 and TRBJ2-1, is GAGVSQSPRYKVTKRGQDVALRCDPISGHVSLYWYRQALGQGPEFLTYFNYEAQQDKSGLPNDRFSAERPEGSISTLTIQRTEQRDSAMYRCASSVTGTNEQFFGPGTRLTVL.